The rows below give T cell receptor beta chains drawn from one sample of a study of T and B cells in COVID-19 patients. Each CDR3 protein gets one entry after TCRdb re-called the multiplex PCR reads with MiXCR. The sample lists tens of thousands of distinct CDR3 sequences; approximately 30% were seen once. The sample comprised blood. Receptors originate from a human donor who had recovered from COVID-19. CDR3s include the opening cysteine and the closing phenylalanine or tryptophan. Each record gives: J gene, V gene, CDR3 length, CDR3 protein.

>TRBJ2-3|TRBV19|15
CASSARTGGTDTQYF
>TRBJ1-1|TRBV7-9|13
CASSLRLATEAFF
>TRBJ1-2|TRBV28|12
CASSFGAWGYTF
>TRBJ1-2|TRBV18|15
CASSPGQIPNYGYTF
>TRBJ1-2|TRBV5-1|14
CASSFRPGVYGYTF
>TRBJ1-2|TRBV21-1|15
CASSAQTASYYGYTF
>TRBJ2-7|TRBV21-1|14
CASSTSLRRNEQYF
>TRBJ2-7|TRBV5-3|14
CARRPQGYFEEQYF
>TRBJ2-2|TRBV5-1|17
CASSSATSGLYTGELFF
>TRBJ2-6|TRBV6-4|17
CASSDSGSSLGANVLTF
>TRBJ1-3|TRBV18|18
CASSPPGQILSSGNTIYF
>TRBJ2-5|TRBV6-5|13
CASSMGGLETQYF
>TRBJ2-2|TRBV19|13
CATQTRSTGELFF
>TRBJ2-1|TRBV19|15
CASSIEGEAYNEQFF
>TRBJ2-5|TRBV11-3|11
CASSLRKTQYF